This record concerns one T cell receptor (beta chain) sequence. This sample is part of a study of blood T cell repertoires in COVID-19. About the research overall: Specimens from acute and convalescent COVID-19 originated in the United States, Italy and Spain.

The CDR3 consists of 15 residues. TCRdb's copy holds only in-frame clones and misses some; the assay was immunoSEQ multiplex PCR. The table records 120,000 to 150,000 clones, roughly four fifths of them present only once. Sequencing used peripheral blood. This TCR derives from a woman of 80 years or more in a cohort sampled during active or convalescent COVID-19. The rearrangement uses TRBV21-1 and TRBJ1-5; the tabulated D call, TRBD1, remains unverified against the DNA. TRBV21-1 is assigned pseudogene status. In DNA, the CDR3 is TGTGCCAGCAGCAAAGCACGCAGGAGCAATCAGCCCCAGCATTTT. Amino acid sequence: CASSKARRSNQPQHF.